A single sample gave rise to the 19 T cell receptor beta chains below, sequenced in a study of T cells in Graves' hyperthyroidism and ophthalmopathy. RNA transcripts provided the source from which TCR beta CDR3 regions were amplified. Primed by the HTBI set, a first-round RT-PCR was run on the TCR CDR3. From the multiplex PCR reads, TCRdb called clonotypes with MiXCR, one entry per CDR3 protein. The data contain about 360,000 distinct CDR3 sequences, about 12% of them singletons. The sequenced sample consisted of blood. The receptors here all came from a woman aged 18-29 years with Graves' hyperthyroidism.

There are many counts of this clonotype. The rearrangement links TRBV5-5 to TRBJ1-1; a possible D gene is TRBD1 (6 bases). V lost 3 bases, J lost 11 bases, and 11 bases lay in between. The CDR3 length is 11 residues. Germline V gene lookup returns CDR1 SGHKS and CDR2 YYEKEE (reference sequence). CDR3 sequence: CASSSRGLAFF. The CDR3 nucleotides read TGTGCCAGCAGCTCCAGGGGCCTTGCTTTCTTT.

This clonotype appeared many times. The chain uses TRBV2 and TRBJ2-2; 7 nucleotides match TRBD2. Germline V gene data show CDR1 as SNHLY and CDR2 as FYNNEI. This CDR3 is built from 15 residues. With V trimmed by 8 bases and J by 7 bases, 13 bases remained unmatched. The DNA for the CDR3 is TGTGCCAGCTCCCCGCGGGAGATATTTGGCGGGGAGCTGTTTTTT. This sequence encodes CASSPREIFGGELFF.

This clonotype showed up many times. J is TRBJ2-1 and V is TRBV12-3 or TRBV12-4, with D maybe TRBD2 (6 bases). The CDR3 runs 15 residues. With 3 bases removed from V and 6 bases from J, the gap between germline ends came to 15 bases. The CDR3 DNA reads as TGTGCCAGCAGTTTGGGCGGGGTCTCGGGCAATGAGCAGTTCTTC. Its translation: CASSLGGVSGNEQFF.

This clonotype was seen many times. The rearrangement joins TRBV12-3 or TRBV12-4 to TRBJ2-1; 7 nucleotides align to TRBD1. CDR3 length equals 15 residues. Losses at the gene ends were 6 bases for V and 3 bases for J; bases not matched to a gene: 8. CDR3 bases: TGTGCCAGCAGGGCCAGAGGGACAGTCTACAATGAGCAGTTCTTC. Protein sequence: CASRARGTVYNEQFF.

The CDR3 sequence is CASSGFRPEAFF. In DNA, the CDR3 is TGCGCCAGCAGCGGTTTTAGGCCTGAAGCTTTCTTT. The chain employs TRBV4-1 and TRBJ1-1; D uncertain. V was trimmed by 5 bases and J by 6 bases, leaving 10 bases between them. CDR1 is MGHRA, CDR2 YSYEKL, per germline. The CDR3 sequence is 12 residues long.

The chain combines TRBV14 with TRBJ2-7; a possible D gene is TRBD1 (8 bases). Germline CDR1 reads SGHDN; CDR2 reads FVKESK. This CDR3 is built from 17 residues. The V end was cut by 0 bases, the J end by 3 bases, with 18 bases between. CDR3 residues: CASSQDAKTGEGYEQYF. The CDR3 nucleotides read TGTGCCAGCAGCCAAGACGCAAAGACAGGGGAGGGCTACGAGCAGTACTTC.

DNA for the CDR3: TGTGCCAGCAGCCCGACAGGGTCTGGAAACACCATATATTTT. It yields the protein CASSPTGSGNTIYF. V usage is TRBV7-3 and J usage is TRBJ1-3, with 7 bases lining up with TRBD1. The length of the CDR3 is 14 residues. Germline V gene sequence: CDR1 SGHTA, CDR2 FQGTGA. The trim removed 5 bases at V and 1 base at J, leaving 2 bases unmatched.

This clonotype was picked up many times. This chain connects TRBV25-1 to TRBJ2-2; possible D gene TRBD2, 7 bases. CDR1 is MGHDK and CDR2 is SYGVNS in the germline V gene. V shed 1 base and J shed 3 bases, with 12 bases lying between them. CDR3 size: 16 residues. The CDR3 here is CASSEWGLADTGELFF. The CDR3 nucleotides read TGTGCCAGCAGTGAATGGGGGCTAGCGGACACCGGGGAGCTGTTTTTT.

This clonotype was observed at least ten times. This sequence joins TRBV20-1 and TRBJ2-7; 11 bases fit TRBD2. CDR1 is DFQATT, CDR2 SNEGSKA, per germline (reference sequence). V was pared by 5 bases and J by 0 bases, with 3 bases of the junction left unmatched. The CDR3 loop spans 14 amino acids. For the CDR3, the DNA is TGCAGTGCTTGTCTAGCGGGGGGCTCCTACGAGCAGTACTTC. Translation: CSACLAGGSYEQYF.

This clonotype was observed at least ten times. In DNA, the CDR3 is TGCAGTGCTAGTGAAGGGGCGGGGTACGGAAACACCATATATTTT. Translation gives CSASEGAGYGNTIYF. V usage is TRBV20-1 and J usage is TRBJ1-3, with D maybe TRBD1 (5 bases). V lost 3 bases and J 4 bases, leaving 16 bases between the germline ends. The CDR3 has 15 amino acids. In germline, CDR1 is DFQATT, CDR2 SNEGSKA (reference sequence).

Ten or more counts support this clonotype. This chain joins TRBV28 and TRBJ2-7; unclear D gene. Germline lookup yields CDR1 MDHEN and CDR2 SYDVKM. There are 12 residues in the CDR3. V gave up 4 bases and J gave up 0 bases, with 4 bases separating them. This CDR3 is CASSSTSYEQYF. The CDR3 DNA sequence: TGTGCCAGCAGTTCTACCTCCTACGAGCAGTACTTC.

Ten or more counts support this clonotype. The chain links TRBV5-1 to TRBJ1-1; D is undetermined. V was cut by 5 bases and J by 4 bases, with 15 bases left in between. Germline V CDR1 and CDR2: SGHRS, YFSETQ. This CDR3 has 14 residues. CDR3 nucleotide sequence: TGCGCCAGCAGTTCGTCCGGGTCGAGCACTGAAGCTTTCTTT. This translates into CASSSSGSSTEAFF.

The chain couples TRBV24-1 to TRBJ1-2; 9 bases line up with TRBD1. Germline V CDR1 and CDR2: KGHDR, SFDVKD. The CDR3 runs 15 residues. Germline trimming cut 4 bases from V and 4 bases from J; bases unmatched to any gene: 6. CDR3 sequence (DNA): TGTGCCACCAGTGACTCCGGGACAGGGTCCTATGGCTACACCTTC. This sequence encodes CATSDSGTGSYGYTF.

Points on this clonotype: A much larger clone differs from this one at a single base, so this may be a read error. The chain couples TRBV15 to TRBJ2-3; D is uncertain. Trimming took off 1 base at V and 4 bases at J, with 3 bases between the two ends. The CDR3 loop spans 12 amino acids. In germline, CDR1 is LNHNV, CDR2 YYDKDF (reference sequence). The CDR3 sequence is CATSRGSDTQYF. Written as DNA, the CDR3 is TGTGCCACCAGCAGAGGGTCAGATACGCAGTATTTT.

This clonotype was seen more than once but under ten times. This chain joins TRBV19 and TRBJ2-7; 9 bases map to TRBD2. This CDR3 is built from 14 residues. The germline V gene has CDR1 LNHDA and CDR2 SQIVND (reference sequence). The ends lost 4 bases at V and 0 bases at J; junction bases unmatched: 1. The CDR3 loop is CASSKREDSYEQYF. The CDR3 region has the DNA TGTGCCAGTAGTAAGCGGGAGGACTCCTACGAGCAGTACTTC.

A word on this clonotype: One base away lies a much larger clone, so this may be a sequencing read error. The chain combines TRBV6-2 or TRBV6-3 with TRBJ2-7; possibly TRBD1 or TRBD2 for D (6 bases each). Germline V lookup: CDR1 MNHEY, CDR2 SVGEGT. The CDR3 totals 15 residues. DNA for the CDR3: TGTGCCAGCAGACCGGGGGCTTGGGGGTCCTACGGGCAGTACTTC. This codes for CASRPGAWGSYGQYF.

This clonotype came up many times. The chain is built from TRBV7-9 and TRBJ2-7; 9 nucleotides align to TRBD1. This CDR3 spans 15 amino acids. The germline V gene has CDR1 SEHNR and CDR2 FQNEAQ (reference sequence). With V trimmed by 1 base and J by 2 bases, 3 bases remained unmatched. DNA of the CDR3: TGTGCCAGCAGCTTAGTTCGGGACAGGGCCTACGAGCAGTACTTC. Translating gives CASSLVRDRAYEQYF.

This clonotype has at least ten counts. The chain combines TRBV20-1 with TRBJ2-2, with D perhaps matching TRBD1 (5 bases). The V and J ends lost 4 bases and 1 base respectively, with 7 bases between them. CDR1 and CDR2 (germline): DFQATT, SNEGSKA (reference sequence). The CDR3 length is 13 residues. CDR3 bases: TGCAGTGCTAAAGGGGTGAACACCGGGGAGCTGTTTTTT. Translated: CSAKGVNTGELFF.

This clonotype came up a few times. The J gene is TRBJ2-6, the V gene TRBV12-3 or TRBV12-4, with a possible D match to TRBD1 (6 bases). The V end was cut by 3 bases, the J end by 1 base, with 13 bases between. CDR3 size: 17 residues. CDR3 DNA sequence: TGTGCCAGCAGTTTGACAGGACCCTCATCTGGGGCCAACGTCCTGACTTTC. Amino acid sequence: CASSLTGPSSGANVLTF.